This T cell receptor beta chain was captured by sequencing in a study of technical replicates of blood from a handful of donors. V was trimmed by 0 bases and J by 1 base, leaving 6 bases between them. Germline loops: CDR1 MNHEY, CDR2 SMNVEV (reference sequence). This CDR3 comprises 14 residues. Sequencing used immunoSEQ multiplex PCR; TCRdb keeps in-frame clones, though not all of them. The profile shows some 76,000 clones, 98% of them singletons. The clonotype was recovered from a human donor in good health. Sequenced material: T cells isolated from PBMCs. The V call is TRBV27, the J call TRBJ1-1; weak D call: TRBD1 (6 bases). The CDR3 region has the DNA TGTGCCAGCAGTTTATCCAGGGGGAACACTGAAGCTTTCTTT. Translation: CASSLSRGNTEAFF.